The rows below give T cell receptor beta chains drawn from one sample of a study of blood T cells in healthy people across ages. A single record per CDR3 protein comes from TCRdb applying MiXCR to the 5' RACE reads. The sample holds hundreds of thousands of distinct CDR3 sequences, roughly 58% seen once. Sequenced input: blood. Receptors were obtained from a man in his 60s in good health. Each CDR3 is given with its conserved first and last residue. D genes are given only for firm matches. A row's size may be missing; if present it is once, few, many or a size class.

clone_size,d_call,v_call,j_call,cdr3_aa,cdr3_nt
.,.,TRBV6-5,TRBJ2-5,CASSVQGGPQETQYF,TGTGCCAGCAGCGTACAGGGGGGGCCTCAAGAGACCCAGTACTTC
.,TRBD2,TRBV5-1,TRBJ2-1,CASSLGTSGGARDEQFF,TGCGCCAGCAGCTTGGGGACTAGCGGGGGGGCCAGAGATGAGCAGTTCTTC
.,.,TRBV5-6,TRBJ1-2,CASSMTAFSYGYTF,TGTGCCAGCAGCATGACAGCCTTCTCCTATGGCTACACCTTC
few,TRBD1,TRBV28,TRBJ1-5,CASSYQTGTSNQPQHF,TGTGCCAGCAGCTATCAGACAGGGACAAGCAATCAGCCCCAGCATTTT
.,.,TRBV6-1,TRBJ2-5,CASSKGWEETQYF,TGTGCCAGCAGTAAAGGCTGGGAGGAGACCCAGTACTTC
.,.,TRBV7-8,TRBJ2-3,CASSLGTVSSTDTQYF,TGTGCCAGCAGCTTAGGTACAGTCTCTAGCACAGATACGCAGTATTTT
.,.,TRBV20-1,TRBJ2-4,CSATEEGNIQYF,TGCAGTGCTACGGAAGAGGGGAACATTCAGTACTTC
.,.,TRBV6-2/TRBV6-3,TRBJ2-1,CASSTGRDNEQFF,TGTGCCAGCAGTACCGGGCGAGACAATGAGCAGTTCTTC
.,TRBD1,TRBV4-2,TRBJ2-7,CASSQGVGDRAYEQYF,TGTGCCAGCAGCCAAGGGGTGGGAGACAGGGCCTACGAGCAGTACTTC
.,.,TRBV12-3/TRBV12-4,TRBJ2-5,CASSPRGRGDNEQYF,TGTGCCAGCAGCCCCCGGGGAAGGGGGGACAATGAGCAGTACTTC
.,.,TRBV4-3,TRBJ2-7,CASSVWQFYEQYF,TGCGCCAGCAGCGTTTGGCAGTTCTACGAGCAGTACTTC
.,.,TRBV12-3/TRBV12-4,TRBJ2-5,CASSQWETQYF,TGTGCCAGCAGTCAATGGGAGACCCAGTACTTC
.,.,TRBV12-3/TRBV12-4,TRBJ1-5,CASSFGHSNQPQHF,TGTGCCAGCAGTTTTGGCCATAGCAATCAGCCCCAGCATTTT
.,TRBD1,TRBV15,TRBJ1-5,CATSTGTGANMGNQPQHF,TGTGCCACCAGCACAGGGACAGGGGCGAATATGGGGAATCAGCCCCAGCATTTT
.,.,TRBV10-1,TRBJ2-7,CASSVAASGEQYF,TGCGCCAGCAGTGTAGCAGCCTCGGGAGAGCAGTACTTC
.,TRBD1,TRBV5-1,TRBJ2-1,CASSNRDRGYNEQFF,TGCGCCAGCAGCAACCGGGACAGGGGCTACAATGAGCAGTTCTTC
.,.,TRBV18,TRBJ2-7,CASSPSGTPSYEQYF,TGTGCCAGCTCACCGTCCGGGACACCCTCCTACGAGCAGTACTTC
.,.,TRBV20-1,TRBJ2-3,CSVSANRRDTQYF,TGCAGTGTATCAGCCAACCGCCGAGATACGCAGTATTTT
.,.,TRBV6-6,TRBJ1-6,CASSYVVGLSNSPLHF,TGTGCCAGCAGTTATGTAGTTGGCCTTAGTAATTCACCCCTCCACTTT
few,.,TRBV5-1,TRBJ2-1,CASSYGTSREQFF,TGCGCCAGCAGCTACGGGACATCGCGTGAGCAGTTCTTC
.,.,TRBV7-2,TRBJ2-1,CARSSTLSSYNEQFF,TGTGCCCGCAGCTCTACCCTTAGCTCCTACAATGAGCAGTTCTTC
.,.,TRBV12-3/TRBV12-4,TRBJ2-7,CASQDPWLYEQYF,TGTGCCAGCCAGGACCCCTGGCTCTACGAGCAGTACTTC
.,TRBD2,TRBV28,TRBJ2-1,CASKPQGSLAANYNEQFF,TGTGCCAGCAAGCCCCAGGGGTCACTAGCGGCCAACTACAATGAGCAGTTCTTC
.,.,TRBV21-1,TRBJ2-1,CASSKPDGGRKDEQFF,TGTGCCAGCAGCAAACCGGACGGGGGTAGGAAGGATGAGCAGTTCTTC
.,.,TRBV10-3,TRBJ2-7,CAISGQDRDTYEQYF,TGTGCCATCAGTGGTCAGGACCGGGACACCTACGAGCAGTACTTC
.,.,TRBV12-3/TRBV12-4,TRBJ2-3,CTSSYGQGGGDTQYF,TGTACCAGCAGTTACGGACAGGGAGGGGGAGATACGCAGTATTTT
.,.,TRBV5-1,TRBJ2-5,CASSLSSGRETQYF,TGCGCCAGCAGCTTGTCGTCAGGACGGGAGACCCAGTACTTC
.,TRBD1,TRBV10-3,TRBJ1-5,CAISESWTGANQPQHF,TGTGCCATCAGTGAGTCATGGACAGGGGCCAATCAGCCCCAGCATTTT
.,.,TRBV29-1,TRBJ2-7,CSGSVVEGAEQYF,TGCAGCGGCTCCGTCGTGGAGGGAGCCGAGCAGTACTTC
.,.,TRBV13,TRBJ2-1,CASSLGRQIWNYNEQFF,TGTGCCAGCAGCTTAGGGAGACAGATTTGGAACTACAATGAGCAGTTCTTC
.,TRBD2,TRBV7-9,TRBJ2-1,CASSLTSGSGGNEQFF,TGCGCCAGCAGCTTAACTAGCGGGAGTGGGGGCAATGAGCAGTTCTTC
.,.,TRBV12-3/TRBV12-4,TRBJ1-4,CASSSQGMNEKLFF,TGTGCCAGCAGTTCCCAGGGGATGAATGAAAAACTGTTTTTT
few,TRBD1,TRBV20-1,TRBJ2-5,CSAITGEQETQYF,TGCAGTGCCATCACAGGGGAACAAGAGACCCAGTACTTC
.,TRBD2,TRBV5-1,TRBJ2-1,CASTVSGGSDEQFF,TGCGCCAGCACAGTGAGCGGGGGGTCGGATGAGCAGTTCTTC
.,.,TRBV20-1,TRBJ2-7,CSASGQFEYGQYF,TGCAGTGCTAGCGGACAGTTCGAGTACGGGCAGTACTTC
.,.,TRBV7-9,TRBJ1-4,CASSLGGGVREKLFF,TGTGCCAGCAGCTTAGGGGGGGGCGTTCGGGAAAAACTGTTTTTT
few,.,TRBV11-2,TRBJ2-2,CASSNQGSTGELFF,TGTGCCAGCAGCAATCAGGGGAGCACCGGGGAGCTGTTTTTT
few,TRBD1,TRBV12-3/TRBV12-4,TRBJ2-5,CASSFNRGETQYF,TGTGCCAGCAGTTTCAACAGGGGAGAGACCCAGTACTTC
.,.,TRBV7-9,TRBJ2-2,CASTHMLVFGSGELFF,TGTGCCAGCACCCACATGTTGGTATTCGGGTCCGGGGAGCTGTTTTTT
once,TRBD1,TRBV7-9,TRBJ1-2,CASSDTDRDTNGYTF,TGTGCCAGCAGCGACACGGACAGGGATACGAATGGCTACACCTTC
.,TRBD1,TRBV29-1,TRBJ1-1,CSGDRGEFRTEAFF,TGCAGCGGGGACAGGGGGGAGTTTCGGACTGAAGCTTTCTTT
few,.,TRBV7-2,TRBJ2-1,CASSFGGENEQFF,TGTGCCAGCAGCTTCGGGGGCGAGAATGAGCAGTTCTTC
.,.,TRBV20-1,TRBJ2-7,CSARLYDEQYF,TGCAGTGCCCGACTTTACGACGAGCAGTACTTC
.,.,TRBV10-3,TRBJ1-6,CAISLQAYNSPLHF,TGTGCCATCAGTCTCCAAGCCTATAATTCACCCCTCCACTTT
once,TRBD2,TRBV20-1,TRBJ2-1,CSAPTSLGYNEQFF,TGCAGTGCTCCGACTAGCCTCGGCTACAATGAGCAGTTCTTC
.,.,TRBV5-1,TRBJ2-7,CASSPGPSPYEQYF,TGCGCCAGCAGCCCGGGTCCGTCGCCCTACGAGCAGTACTTC
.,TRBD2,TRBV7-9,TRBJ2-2,CASSNSGLLAGGPAGELFF,TGTGCCAGCAGCAACTCCGGGCTACTAGCGGGGGGGCCCGCCGGGGAGCTGTTTTTT